This T cell receptor beta chain is from a study of T cell responses to AZD1222 COVID-19 vaccine. This CDR3 has 15 residues. Germline CDR1 reads LGHDT; CDR2 reads YNNKEL (reference sequence). The V end lost 1 base, the J end lost 0 bases, and 6 bases lay between the germline ends. Study observations and caveats: Most donors were white British and more were female, and clonal diversity was possibly underestimated. Researchers report vaccine-associated CD4 TCRs spanning spike, with dominance at 160-218 and 743-854.

Only a few counts were recorded for this clone. What it recognizes is unknown. Some clones are missing from TCRdb's copy, which holds only in-frame ones; the method was immunoSEQ multiplex PCR. The sample comprises 90,000 to 150,000 clones, roughly nine tenths of which are singletons, and roughly 2.3% rests with the top ten. The sequence derives from an adult in good health. The V gene is TRBV3-1 (or the pseudogene TRBV3-2), the J gene TRBJ2-2, with D hard to call. The input for sequencing was peripheral blood, taken on day 0 of AZD1222 vaccination. CDR3 in amino acids: CASSQVPSNTGELFF. The CDR3 region has the DNA TGTGCCAGCAGCCAAGTCCCATCGAACACCGGGGAGCTGTTTTTT.